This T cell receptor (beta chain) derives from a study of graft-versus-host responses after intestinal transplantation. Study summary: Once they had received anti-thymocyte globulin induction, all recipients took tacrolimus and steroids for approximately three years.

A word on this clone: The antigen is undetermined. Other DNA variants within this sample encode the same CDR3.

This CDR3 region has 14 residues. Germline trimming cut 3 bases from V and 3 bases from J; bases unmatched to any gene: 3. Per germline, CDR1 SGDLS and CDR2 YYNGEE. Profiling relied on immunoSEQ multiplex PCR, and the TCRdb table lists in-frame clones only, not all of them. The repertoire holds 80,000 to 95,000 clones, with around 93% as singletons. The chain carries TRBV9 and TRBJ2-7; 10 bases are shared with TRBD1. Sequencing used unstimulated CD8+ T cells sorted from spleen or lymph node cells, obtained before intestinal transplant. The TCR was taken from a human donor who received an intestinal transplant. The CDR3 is CASSAGTGDYEQYF. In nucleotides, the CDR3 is TGTGCCAGCAGCGCCGGGACAGGGGACTACGAGCAGTACTTC.